Below, 19 T cell receptor beta chains from the same sample are listed, as sequenced in a study of T-cell memory formation after mild COVID-19. TCRdb recomputed calls from the 5' RACE reads with MiXCR, one row per CDR3 protein. The data contain approximately 480,000 distinct CDR3 sequences, 15% to 20% of them singletons. The specimen sequenced was PBMCs or a T cell subset sorted from them (not recorded which). The receptors were sampled from an adult woman who had mild COVID-19 (a few samples of this study predate the infection). Cell type and time point are not known.

CDR3 loop: CASSLDQRTYNEQFF. CDR3 nucleotides: TGTGCCAGCAGCTTAGACCAGCGGACCTACAATGAGCAGTTCTTC. The chain carries TRBV7-2 and TRBJ2-1; D may be TRBD2 (5 bases). The CDR3 loop spans 15 amino acids. V gave up 1 base and J gave up 2 bases, with 9 bases separating them. Germline CDR1 reads SGHTA; CDR2 reads FQGNSA.

The V gene is TRBV13, the J gene TRBJ2-2; 7 bases are shared with TRBD2. Per germline, CDR1 PRHDT and CDR2 FYEKMQ (reference sequence). The CDR3 is made up of 16 amino acids. The J segment lost 1 base and the V segment lost 5 bases, leaving 7 bases of the junction unmatched. The chain's CDR3 is CASSPQTSWNTGELFF. In nucleotides, the CDR3 is TGTGCCAGCAGCCCGCAGACTAGCTGGAACACCGGGGAGCTGTTTTTT.

J is TRBJ2-1 and V is TRBV28; no reliable D call. The CDR3 is 16 residues long. CDR1 and CDR2 (germline): MDHEN, SYDVKM. V was trimmed by 6 bases and J by 6 bases, leaving 21 bases between them. CDR3 sequence reads: CASSPLTERRRNEQFF. In DNA, the CDR3 is TGTGCCAGCAGCCCCCTCACGGAGCGCCGTCGCAATGAGCAGTTCTTC.

This clonotype was picked up a small number of times. CDR3 coding DNA: TGTGCCAGCAGCCGCGGGACTTCGAGAGGGGAGACCCAGTACTTC. This translates into CASSRGTSRGETQYF. J is TRBJ2-5 and V is TRBV7-3, with a possible D match to TRBD2 (6 bases). Trimming took off 5 bases at V and 5 bases at J, with 18 bases between the two ends. The CDR3 is 15 residues long. From germline, CDR1 is SGHTA and CDR2 FQGTGA. The whole variable domain, filled in from reference TRBV7-3 and TRBJ2-5, reads GAGVSQTPSNKVTEKGKYVELRCDPISGHTALYWYRQSLGQGPEFLIYFQGTGAADDSGLPNDRFFAVRPEGSVSTLKIQRTERGDSAVYLCASSRGTSRGETQYFGPGTRLLVL.

This clonotype was observed a few times. The rearrangement uses TRBV19 and TRBJ1-2, with 7 bases aligning to TRBD1. The CDR3 runs to 15 residues. CDR1 LNHDA and CDR2 SQIVND come from the germline V gene (reference sequence). The V segment lost 5 bases and the J segment 2 bases; nucleotides outside the gene matches: 8. This CDR3 reads CASSPGDRGNYGYTF. The CDR3 DNA sequence: TGTGCCAGTAGTCCGGGGGACAGAGGCAACTATGGCTACACCTTC.

This clonotype was picked up a small number of times. J is TRBJ1-1 and V is TRBV12-3 or TRBV12-4; D is undetermined. V shed 2 bases and J shed 0 bases, with 13 bases lying between them. The CDR3 contains 16 residues. In DNA form, the CDR3 reads TGTGCCAGCAGTTTATTCCCAAGCAATATGAACACTGAAGCTTTCTTT. It specifies CASSLFPSNMNTEAFF.

The gene calls are TRBV15 and TRBJ2-7; 9 bases match TRBD1. Looked up from germline, CDR1 is LNHNV and CDR2 is YYDKDF (reference sequence). J gave up 3 bases and V 8 bases, and 11 bases lay outside the gene matches. The CDR3 is made up of 15 amino acids. The CDR3: CATRRLTGQGYEQYF. The DNA for the CDR3 is TGTGCCACCCGACGTCTTACGGGACAGGGCTACGAGCAGTACTTC.

This clonotype was seen only a few times. The V gene is TRBV20-1, the J gene TRBJ1-1; no clear D gene. The germline V and J ends were trimmed by 6 bases and 1 base, with 18 bases remaining between them. The CDR3 spans 15 residues. Germline V gene lookup returns CDR1 DFQATT and CDR2 SNEGSKA (reference sequence). DNA of the CDR3: TGCAGTGCCAGACCCTGGTACAGACAGAACACTGAAGCTTTCTTT. Amino acids: CSARPWYRQNTEAFF.

The rearrangement links TRBV24-1 to TRBJ1-5, with TRBD1 as a possible D gene (5 bases). V lost 3 bases and J lost 9, with 11 bases in between. From germline, CDR1 is KGHDR and CDR2 SFDVKD. This CDR3 contains 13 residues. Written as DNA, the CDR3 is TGTGCCACCAGTGATGAAGGGACCGGGCCCCAGCATTTT. It encodes CATSDEGTGPQHF.

There are a few counts of this clonotype. The CDR3 DNA sequence: TGTGCCAGCAGTGAATATGAGACCCAGTACTTC. The encoded protein is CASSEYETQYF. The rearrangement links TRBV25-1 to TRBJ2-5; D unresolved. The V and J ends lost 0 bases and 5 bases respectively, with 1 base between them. Germline V lookup: CDR1 MGHDK, CDR2 SYGVNS. This CDR3 contains 11 residues.

V usage is TRBV6-5 and J usage is TRBJ1-1; 10 bases map to TRBD1. Germline CDR1 is MNHEY and CDR2 is SVGAGI. V dropped 6 bases and J dropped 5; count of bases not matched to a gene: 24. CDR3 size: 20 residues. The CDR3 is CASSSVPAYLTGTGDTEAFF. DNA for the CDR3: TGTGCCAGCAGCTCAGTACCCGCATACCTGACCGGGACAGGGGATACTGAAGCTTTCTTT.

The DNA of the CDR3 is TGTGCCAGCAGTTTAGCCGACTACAGTTCACCCCTCCACTTT. Translated: CASSLADYSSPLHF. This chain connects TRBV12-3 or TRBV12-4 to TRBJ1-6; D gene ambiguous. There are 14 residues in the CDR3. V was trimmed by 0 bases and J by 9 bases, leaving 9 bases between them.

This clonotype appeared a few times. The rearrangement joins TRBV28 to TRBJ2-7; no reliable D call. V was clipped by 5 bases and J by 2 bases, with 10 bases between them. The CDR3 sequence is 13 residues long. The V gene's germline CDR1 is MDHEN and CDR2 SYDVKM. The CDR3 protein is CASSLLSTYEQYF. CDR3 nucleotides: TGTGCCAGCAGTCTCCTCTCGACCTACGAGCAGTACTTC.

The chain recombines TRBV20-1 with TRBJ1-1; D unresolved. Trimming stripped 3 bases from V and 0 bases from J, with 14 bases between. Germline CDR1 DFQATT, CDR2 SNEGSKA (reference sequence). CDR3 length equals 15 residues. The CDR3 loop is CSASLVRAMNTEAFF. In nucleotides, the CDR3 is TGCAGTGCTAGTTTAGTTCGCGCCATGAACACTGAAGCTTTCTTT.

This clonotype occurred a few times. The chain combines TRBV6-6 with TRBJ1-2, with D perhaps matching TRBD1 (5 bases). Per germline, CDR1 MNHNY and CDR2 SVGAGI (reference sequence). The CDR3 covers 14 residues. V lost 0 bases and J lost 4, with 9 bases in between. The CDR3 reads CASSYSGDSYGYTF. The CDR3 DNA reads TGTGCCAGCAGTTACTCGGGGGACTCCTATGGCTACACCTTC.

The chain recombines TRBV4-2 with TRBJ2-1, with 15 bases identical to TRBD2. After removal of 2 bases from V and 6 bases from J, the junction contained 8 bases not matched to a gene. Germline V gives CDR1 LGHNA, CDR2 YNFKEQ. The CDR3 sequence is 18 residues long. For the CDR3, the DNA is TGTGCCAGCAGCCAACGGGGGACTAGCGGGGGGCCTGGCAATGAGCAGTTCTTC. Translated: CASSQRGTSGGPGNEQFF.

The chain recombines TRBV4-1 with TRBJ1-5; D may be TRBD1 (5 bases). The germline V gene has CDR1 MGHRA and CDR2 YSYEKL. The CDR3 runs 17 residues. Trimming took 1 base from V and 2 from J, leaving 15 bases between them. CDR3 residues: CASSQGQGPMGNQPQHF. As DNA, the CDR3 is TGCGCCAGCAGCCAAGGTCAGGGCCCTATGGGCAATCAGCCCCAGCATTTT.

The sample holds a few counts of this clonotype. The chain is built from TRBV7-8 and TRBJ2-5; TRBD2 matches 9 bases. The V and J ends lost 4 bases and 5 bases, in that order; junction bases with no gene match: 20. Germline V gene sequence: CDR1 SGHVS, CDR2 FQNEAQ. The CDR3 spans 19 residues. The CDR3 nucleotides are TGTGCCAGCAGCTCCTATCGAAGATTCGTAGCGGGAGATGGGGAGACCCAGTACTTC. Protein: CASSSYRRFVAGDGETQYF.

V is TRBV29-1 and J is TRBJ2-2; possibly TRBD1 for D (5 bases). CDR3 length equals 16 residues. Germline CDR1 reads SQVTM; CDR2 reads ANQGSEA. With 7 bases removed from V and 0 bases from J, the gap between germline ends came to 18 bases. CDR3 sequence: CSAGQPYNANTGELFF. The CDR3 region has the DNA TGCAGCGCAGGGCAGCCGTATAACGCGAACACCGGGGAGCTGTTTTTT.